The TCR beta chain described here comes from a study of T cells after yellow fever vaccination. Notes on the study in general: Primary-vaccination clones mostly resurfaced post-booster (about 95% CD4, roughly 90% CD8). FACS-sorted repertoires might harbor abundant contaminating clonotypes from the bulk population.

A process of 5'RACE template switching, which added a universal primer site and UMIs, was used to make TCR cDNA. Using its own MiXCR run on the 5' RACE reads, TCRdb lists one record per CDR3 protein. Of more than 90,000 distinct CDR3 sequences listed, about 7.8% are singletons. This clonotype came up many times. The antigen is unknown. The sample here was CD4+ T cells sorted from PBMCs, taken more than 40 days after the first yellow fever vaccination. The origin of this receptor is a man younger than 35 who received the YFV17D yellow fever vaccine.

This CDR3 reads CASSYVGGAAKNIQYF. The CDR3 nucleotides read TGTGCCAGCAGTTACGTCGGGGGGGCAGCCAAAAACATTCAGTACTTC. This chain joins TRBV6-5 and TRBJ2-4, with 8 bases lining up with TRBD2. The V segment lost 2 bases and the J segment 0 bases; nucleotides outside the gene matches: 3. Per germline, CDR1 MNHEY and CDR2 SVGAGI. The CDR3 totals 16 residues.